The 8 T cell receptor beta chains given below trace back to one sample, sequenced in a study of blood T cell repertoires in COVID-19. Assay used: immunoSEQ multiplex PCR; TCRdb lists only in-frame clones, some missing. Among about 150,000 clones, roughly nine tenths were seen once, and the ten largest hold about 0.55%. Sample: peripheral blood. These receptors all stem from a man aged 50-59 years with acute or convalescent COVID-19.

The chain employs TRBV5-8 and TRBJ2-3; D might be TRBD2 (5 bases). The CDR3 loop spans 13 amino acids. Trimming removed 8 bases at V and 6 bases at J, with 16 bases between. Germline CDR1 SGHTS, CDR2 YDEGEE. The CDR3 reads CASLRGRWDTQYF. The CDR3 DNA sequence: TGTGCCAGTTTAAGAGGGAGATGGGATACGCAGTATTTT.

V usage is TRBV30 and J usage is TRBJ1-4, with a possible D match to TRBD1 (6 bases). Germline V gene data show CDR1 as GTSNPN and CDR2 as SVGIG (reference sequence). There are 13 residues in the CDR3. Between the trimmed V and J ends, which lost 3 bases and 8 bases, there was a span of 13 bases. For the CDR3, the DNA is TGTGCCTGGAGACCAGGGGCAAAAGAAAAACTGTTTTTT. It encodes CAWRPGAKEKLFF. The full variable domain, rest sourced from reference TRBV30 and TRBJ1-4, is SQTIHQWPATLVQPVGSPLSLECTVEGTSNPNLYWYRQAAGRGLQLLFYSVGIGQISSEVPQNLSASRPQDRQFILSSKKLLLSDSGFYLCAWRPGAKEKLFFGSGTQLSVL.

The rearrangement links TRBV2 to TRBJ2-5; 10 bases agree with TRBD2. With V trimmed by 6 bases and J by 4 bases, 5 bases remained unmatched. Germline CDR1 SNHLY, CDR2 FYNNEI. The CDR3 loop spans 14 amino acids. CDR3: CASRGGLASETQYF. DNA of the CDR3: TGTGCCAGCAGAGGGGGACTAGCGTCAGAGACCCAGTACTTC.

The chain employs TRBV30 and TRBJ2-2; D is perhaps TRBD2 (6 bases). From germline, CDR1 is GTSNPN and CDR2 SVGIG (reference sequence). The V end lost 7 bases, the J end lost 0 bases, and 9 bases lay between the germline ends. This CDR3 region has 13 residues. The CDR3 region is CASTSPNTGELFF. CDR3 DNA: TGTGCCTCAACTAGCCCGAACACCGGGGAGCTGTTTTTT.

The chain links TRBV25-1 to TRBJ1-6; 8 bases are shared with TRBD1. The CDR3 loop spans 14 amino acids. V lost 7 bases and J lost 7; bases outside the gene matches: 6. Per the germline V gene, CDR1 is MGHDK and CDR2 is SYGVNS. CDR3 sequence: CASNDRGRNSPLHF. CDR3 DNA: TGTGCCAGCAATGACAGGGGAAGAAATTCACCCCTCCACTTT.

The genes are TRBV10-3 and TRBJ1-2; D remains unclear. Deletions cut 2 bases from V and 7 bases from J, with 14 bases between. This CDR3 comprises 14 residues. Germline lookup yields CDR1 ENHRY and CDR2 SYGVKD. In DNA form, the CDR3 reads TGTGCCATCAGTGAGCTAGTCGCCCTGGGTGGCTACACCTTC. This translates into CAISELVALGGYTF.

This rearrangement joins TRBV30 to TRBJ1-5, with 9 bases matching TRBD1. Germline CDR1 reads GTSNPN; CDR2 reads SVGIG (reference sequence). V lost 2 bases and J lost 6; bases outside the gene matches: 5. This CDR3 spans 14 amino acids. The CDR3 sequence: CAWSIGQGIQPQHF. CDR3 in DNA: TGTGCCTGGAGTATAGGACAGGGGATTCAGCCCCAGCATTTT.

The V and J genes are TRBV3-1 (or the pseudogene TRBV3-2) and TRBJ1-5; 12 bases line up with TRBD1. Trimming took 5 bases from V and 5 from J; bases not matched to a gene: 4. In germline, CDR1 is LGHDT, CDR2 YNNKEL (reference sequence). This CDR3 has 15 amino acids. CDR3 nucleotides: TGTGCCAGCAGCAAAGGGACAGGGGGCGATCAGCCCCAGCATTTT. It encodes CASSKGTGGDQPQHF.